Listed here are 4 T cell receptor beta chains from one sample, sequenced in a study of CD8 T cells in Susac syndrome. An input of about 0.45 to 1 ug of RNA was subjected to reverse transcription using random hexamers. TCRdb reprocessed the immunoSEQ multiplex PCR reads via MiXCR and lists one record per CDR3 protein. The table includes over 300,000 distinct CDR3 sequences, 90% to 95% detected once. The sequenced sample consisted of CD4+ T cells from PBMCs. These receptors all stem from a human donor with multiple sclerosis.

This chain joins TRBV6-1 and TRBJ2-3; possibly TRBD2 for D (7 bases). Trimming removed 4 bases at V and 0 bases at J, with 20 bases between. This CDR3 spans 18 amino acids. Germline V CDR1 and CDR2: MNHNS, SASEGT. This CDR3 reads CASSVRAGDTASTDTQYF. CDR3 DNA: TGTGCCAGCAGTGTTCGGGCGGGGGACACCGCTAGCACAGATACGCAGTATTTT.

The chain recombines TRBV2 with TRBJ2-1; 10 positions match TRBD1. V lost 4 bases to trimming and J lost 7 bases; unmatched junction nucleotides: 7. This CDR3 is built from 15 residues. CDR1 is SNHLY, CDR2 FYNNEI, per germline. The CDR3 spells CASSVERTGGNEQFF. In DNA form, the CDR3 reads TGTGCCAGCAGTGTGGAAAGGACAGGGGGAAATGAGCAGTTCTTC.

This clonotype was seen a single time. The chain employs TRBV15 and TRBJ2-1, with 10 bases fitting TRBD2. Trimming removed 0 bases from V and 10 bases from J; junction bases left unmatched: 12. CDR3 length: 17 residues. Germline CDR1 and CDR2: LNHNV and YYDKDF (reference sequence). CDR3 in DNA: TGTGCCACCAGCAGAGACCCCGCTAGCGGGAGAAGTGGGGAGCAGTTCTTC. Its protein is CATSRDPASGRSGEQFF.

The genes are TRBV18 and TRBJ1-2, with 7 bases identical to TRBD1. The V gene's germline CDR1 is KGHSH and CDR2 LQKENI. The ends lost 3 bases at V and 3 bases at J; junction bases unmatched: 4. The CDR3 is 14 amino acids. CDR3 coding DNA: TGTGCCAGCTCACCCGGGACAGCCTACTATGGCTACACCTTC. Protein sequence: CASSPGTAYYGYTF. The full variable domain, completed using reference TRBV18 and TRBJ1-2, is NAGVMQNPRHLVRRRGQEARLRCSPMKGHSHVYWYRQLPEEGLKFMVYLQKENIIDESGMPKERFSAEFPKEGPSILRIQQVVRGDSAAYFCASSPGTAYYGYTFGSGTRLTVV.